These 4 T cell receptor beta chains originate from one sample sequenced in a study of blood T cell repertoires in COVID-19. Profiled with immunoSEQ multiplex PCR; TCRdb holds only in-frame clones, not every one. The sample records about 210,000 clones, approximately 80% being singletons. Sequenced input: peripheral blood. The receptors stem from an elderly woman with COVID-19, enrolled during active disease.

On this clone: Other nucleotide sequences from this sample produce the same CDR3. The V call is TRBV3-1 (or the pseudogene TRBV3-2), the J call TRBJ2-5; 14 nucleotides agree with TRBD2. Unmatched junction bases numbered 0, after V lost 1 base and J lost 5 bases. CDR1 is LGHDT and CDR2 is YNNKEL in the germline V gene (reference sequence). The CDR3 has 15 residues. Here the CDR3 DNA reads TGTGCCAGCAGCCAAGGGACTAGCGGGAGGGAGACCCAGTACTTC. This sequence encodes CASSQGTSGRETQYF.

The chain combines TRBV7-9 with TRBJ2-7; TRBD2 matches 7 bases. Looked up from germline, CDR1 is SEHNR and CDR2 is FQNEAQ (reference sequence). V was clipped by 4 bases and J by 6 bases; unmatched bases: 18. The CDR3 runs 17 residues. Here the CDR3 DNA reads TGTGCCAGCAGCTCCCCGAGGGCTCGACTAGCTGTAGTCGAGCAGTACTTC. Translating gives CASSSPRARLAVVEQYF.

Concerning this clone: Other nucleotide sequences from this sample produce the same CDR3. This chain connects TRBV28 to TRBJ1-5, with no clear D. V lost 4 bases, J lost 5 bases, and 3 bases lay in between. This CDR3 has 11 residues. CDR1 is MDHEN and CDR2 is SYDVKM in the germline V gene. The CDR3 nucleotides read TGTGCCAGCAGTTCGTATCAGCCCCAGCATTTT. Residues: CASSSYQPQHF.

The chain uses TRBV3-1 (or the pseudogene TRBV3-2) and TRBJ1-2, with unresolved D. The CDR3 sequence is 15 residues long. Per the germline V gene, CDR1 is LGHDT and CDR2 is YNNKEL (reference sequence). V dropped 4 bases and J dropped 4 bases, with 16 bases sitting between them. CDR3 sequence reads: CASSPRGGISYGYTF. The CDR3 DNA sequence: TGTGCCAGCAGCCCGCGCGGCGGCATTTCCTATGGCTACACCTTC.